The rows below give T cell receptor beta chains drawn from one sample of a study of metastatic and nonmetastatic thyroid tumors. TCRdb called clones again from the PCR reads with MiXCR. This table has around 22,000 clones, approximately 19% appearing once. Material: blood. The receptors come from a male donor with papillary thyroid cancer or a benign thyroid nodule (not recorded which). Some clones in this sample may be carry-over from other donors' samples. The conserved cysteine and the conserved F or W are not part of the CDR3 here. Each record gives: J gene, V gene, CDR3 protein.

TRBJ1-1	TRBV5-6	ASSLERIMNTEAF
TRBJ2-1	TRBV24-1	ATSDTAGTSGYNEQF
TRBJ2-7	TRBV10-2	ARGTPYDQY
TRBJ2-7	TRBV29-1	SVSKTNYYEQY
TRBJ1-2	TRBV6-1	ASSEAVTHGAGPYGYT
TRBJ2-5	TRBV11-1	ASSLDMYQETQY
TRBJ2-1	TRBV28	ASSLRLSEQF
TRBJ1-1	TRBV5-6	ASSLSGTAAEAF
TRBJ2-1	TRBV27	ASSPMASGETNEQF
TRBJ2-7	TRBV11-1	ASSSVTSGNYEQY
TRBJ1-2	TRBV5-8	ASSLDNYGYT
TRBJ2-1	TRBV9	ASTASGSSSYNEQF
TRBJ2-2	TRBV24-1	ATSSKTGMSHAGELF
TRBJ1-6	TRBV20-1	SARQGPQNSPLH
TRBJ2-7	TRBV2	ASSGTAHPSYEQY
TRBJ1-2	TRBV6-1	ASSPMSYGYT
TRBJ2-2	TRBV12-3/TRBV12-4	ASSPRTGNTGELF
TRBJ2-7	TRBV4-1	ASSQDPSRYYEQY
TRBJ2-7	TRBV28	ASSWGVVTGVENEQY
TRBJ2-3	TRBV18	ASSPPGGHHTDTQY
TRBJ2-7	TRBV12-3/TRBV12-4	ASSLQRQGRSYEQY
TRBJ2-3	TRBV10-3	AIRGGGADTQY
TRBJ2-5	TRBV30	AWSPTGTWKTQY
TRBJ2-1	TRBV10-3	AISEPGTSGYNEQF
TRBJ2-7	TRBV28	ASSSPTPSQKYEQY
TRBJ2-2	TRBV6-1	ASSEWGAAGELF
TRBJ2-5	TRBV10-2	ASSSGLAGVFATETQY
TRBJ2-5	TRBV5-4	ASSLGLAGQETQY
TRBJ2-1	TRBV6-5	ASRAGTSNNEQF
TRBJ2-1	TRBV9	ASSPGTSDRDYYNEQF
TRBJ2-3	TRBV6-1	ATKKREGLRDTQY
TRBJ1-5	TRBV5-1	ASSSEVGVYQPQH
TRBJ2-7	TRBV10-2	ASSDTLAGGLKSSYEQY
TRBJ2-7	TRBV2	ASSEGRRTYEQY
TRBJ2-7	TRBV7-6	ISSPRSSYEQY
TRBJ2-2	TRBV6-2/TRBV6-3	ASSFTSGRATGELF
TRBJ2-1	TRBV12-3/TRBV12-4	ASSFSLVQF
TRBJ1-2	TRBV5-1	ASSRTGGDYGYT